A selection of T cell receptor beta chains follows, all from one sample in a study of cytomegalovirus exposure and HLA in healthy donors. Sequencing was performed with immunoSEQ multiplex PCR; in TCRdb, only in-frame clones are kept and a portion is missing. The sample carries some 150,000 clones, under 80% recorded once. The sample taken for sequencing was PBMCs. Source of these receptors: a human donor in good health. Each CDR3 is given with its conserved first and last residue. A D gene is named only where the DNA matches it firmly. The listing skips clone size in some rows; elsewhere it reads once, few, many or a size class.

j_call clone_size cdr3_length d_call v_call cdr3_aa cdr3_nt
TRBJ2-7 NA 14 TRBD1 TRBV6-5 CASSYGQGPYEQYF TGTGCCAGCAGTTATGGACAGGGCCCCTACGAGCAGTACTTC
TRBJ1-2 NA 13 NA TRBV12-5 CASGLPPTSGYTF TGTGCTAGTGGTTTGCCTCCCACTAGCGGCTACACCTTC
TRBJ2-3 NA 16 TRBD1 TRBV15 CATSRMPGQGRDTQYF TGTGCCACCAGCAGAATGCCGGGACAGGGTCGAGATACGCAGTATTTT
TRBJ2-1 NA 13 NA TRBV5-1 CASSLGQGNEQFF TGCGCCAGCAGCTTGGGGCAGGGAAATGAGCAGTTCTTC
TRBJ1-2 NA 16 NA TRBV9 CASSAGDGALVGGYTF TGTGCCAGCAGCGCGGGGGACGGAGCCCTAGTGGGTGGCTACACCTTC
TRBJ1-4 NA 14 NA TRBV2 CASSVQGTNEKLFF TGTGCCAGCAGTGTGCAGGGGACTAATGAAAAACTGTTTTTT
TRBJ1-1 once 19 NA TRBV7-2 CASSSRRLGGMGGNTEAFF TGTGCCAGCAGCTCAAGGCGTCTGGGAGGGATGGGAGGAAACACTGAAGCTTTCTTT
TRBJ2-3 NA 12 NA TRBV5-4 CASGQTTDTQYF TGTGCCAGCGGACAAACCACAGATACGCAGTATTTT
TRBJ1-5 NA 12 NA TRBV10-2 CASSEGGRPQHF TGCGCCAGCAGTGAGGGGGGGAGGCCCCAGCATTTT
TRBJ2-1 few 13 NA TRBV7-8 CATGGRPYNEQFF TGTGCCACCGGGGGACGGCCCTACAATGAGCAGTTCTTC
TRBJ1-5 NA 15 NA TRBV2 CASSEGGGRDQPQHF TGTGCCAGCAGTGAGGGGGGAGGGCGCGATCAGCCCCAGCATTTT
TRBJ1-5 NA 18 TRBD1 TRBV19 CASTPLTGVVKEGQPQHF TGTGCCAGTACGCCCCTGACAGGGGTAGTGAAAGAGGGTCAGCCCCAGCATTTT
TRBJ2-2 once 15 TRBD1 TRBV27 CASRGQGATGGELFF TGTGCCAGCAGGGGACAGGGGGCGACGGGCGGGGAGCTGTTTTTT
TRBJ1-1 NA 15 NA TRBV5-4 CASSFPGYMNTEAFF TGTGCCAGCAGCTTTCCGGGATACATGAACACTGAAGCTTTCTTT
TRBJ2-5 once 16 TRBD2 TRBV7-2 CASSPGVGRVEETQYF TGTGCCAGCAGTCCGGGGGTAGGGAGGGTGGAAGAGACCCAGTACTTC
TRBJ1-4 NA 13 NA TRBV7-9 CASSFRDHEKLFF TGTGCCAGCAGCTTCCGGGATCATGAAAAACTGTTTTTT
TRBJ1-1 NA 14 TRBD1 TRBV10-3 CAISGGQGGTEAFF TGTGCCATCAGTGGGGGACAGGGAGGGACTGAAGCTTTCTTT
TRBJ1-1 NA 14 NA TRBV5-1 CASSLEGDGTEAFF TGCGCCAGCAGCTTGGAGGGGGACGGGACTGAAGCTTTCTTT
TRBJ1-1 NA 13 NA TRBV11-3 CASSLDSLTEAFF TGTGCCAGCAGCCTCGACAGCCTCACTGAAGCTTTCTTT
TRBJ2-7 NA 13 TRBD1 TRBV5-6 CASSKTGTYEQYF TGTGCCAGCAGCAAGACAGGGACCTACGAGCAGTACTTC
TRBJ2-7 NA 14 TRBD1 TRBV6-1 CASGTGTGFYEQYF TGTGCCAGCGGAACCGGGACAGGGTTCTACGAGCAGTACTTC
TRBJ2-2 NA 17 NA TRBV2 CASKEGRGRPNTGELFF TGTGCCAGCAAGGAGGGGAGAGGCCGTCCGAACACCGGGGAGCTGTTTTTT
TRBJ1-1 few 15 TRBD1 TRBV15 CATSRRQGVSTEAFF TGTGCCACCAGCAGAAGACAGGGGGTGAGCACTGAAGCTTTCTTT
TRBJ1-1 NA 14 TRBD1 TRBV27 CASSRDRRNTEAFF TGTGCCAGCAGTAGGGACAGGAGGAACACTGAAGCTTTCTTT
TRBJ2-7 NA 15 TRBD2 TRBV18 CASSPPGLAGTEQYF TGTGCCAGCTCACCACCGGGACTAGCGGGGACCGAGCAGTACTTC
TRBJ1-1 NA 14 NA TRBV5-1 CASSLESRGTEAFF TGCGCCAGCAGCTTGGAAAGTCGGGGAACTGAAGCTTTCTTT
TRBJ1-1 NA 16 NA TRBV4-1 CASRKIDNGGNTEAFF TGCGCCAGCAGAAAAATAGACAACGGGGGGAACACTGAAGCTTTCTTT
TRBJ2-2 NA 15 TRBD1 TRBV5-1 CASSVDRANTGELFF TGCGCCAGCAGCGTCGACAGGGCGAACACCGGGGAGCTGTTTTTT
TRBJ1-2 NA 15 TRBD1 TRBV25-1 CASSDVGQGVYGYTF TGTGCCAGCAGTGACGTCGGACAGGGCGTTTATGGCTACACCTTC
TRBJ2-1 NA 13 TRBD1 TRBV7-9 CATIQGSYNEQFF TGTGCCACAATACAGGGGTCCTACAATGAGCAGTTCTTC
TRBJ2-7 once 12 NA TRBV7-9 CASSLAPYEQYF TGTGCCAGCAGCTTAGCCCCATACGAGCAGTACTTC
TRBJ2-3 NA 17 TRBD2 TRBV7-2 CASSPRQGGGPGDTQYF TGTGCCAGCAGCCCCCGCCAGGGCGGGGGGCCAGGGGATACGCAGTATTTT
TRBJ2-7 NA 14 NA TRBV7-3 CASSLGGQNYEQYF TGTGCCAGCAGCTTAGGAGGACAGAACTACGAGCAGTACTTC
TRBJ2-7 NA 16 TRBD2 TRBV27 CASSFSSGALSYEQYF TGTGCCAGCAGTTTTTCCAGCGGGGCCCTTTCCTACGAGCAGTACTTC
TRBJ1-5 NA 16 NA TRBV7-2 CASSKSGQTSHQPQHF TGTGCCAGCAGCAAATCCGGACAGACGAGTCATCAGCCCCAGCATTTT
TRBJ2-5 once 13 TRBD1 TRBV12-5 CASGLGTGSGQYF TGTGCTAGTGGTTTGGGGACAGGGTCAGGGCAGTACTTC
TRBJ2-7 NA 15 TRBD1 TRBV7-2 CASSLLGTGSIEQYF TGTGCCAGCAGCTTACTCGGGACAGGGTCGATCGAGCAGTACTTC
TRBJ2-7 NA 14 TRBD1 TRBV4-1 CASSLKEGAVDEYF TGCGCCAGCAGCCTGAAAGAGGGGGCCGTTGATGAGTACTTC
TRBJ2-7 NA 11 NA TRBV6-1 CASGLAYEQYF TGTGCCAGCGGACTTGCCTACGAGCAGTACTTC